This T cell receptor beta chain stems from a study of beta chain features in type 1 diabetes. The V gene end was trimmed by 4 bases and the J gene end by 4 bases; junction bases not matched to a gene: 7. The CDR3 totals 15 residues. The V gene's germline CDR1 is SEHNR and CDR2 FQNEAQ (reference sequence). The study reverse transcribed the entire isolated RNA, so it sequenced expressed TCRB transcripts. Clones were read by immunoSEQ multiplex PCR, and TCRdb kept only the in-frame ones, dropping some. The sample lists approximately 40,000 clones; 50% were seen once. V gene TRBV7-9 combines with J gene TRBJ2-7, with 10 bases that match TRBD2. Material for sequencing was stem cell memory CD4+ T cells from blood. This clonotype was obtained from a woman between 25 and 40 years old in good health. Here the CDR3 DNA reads TGTGCCAGCAGCTCACAAGCGGGAGGGTCTTACGAGCAGTACTTC. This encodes CASSSQAGGSYEQYF.